The clone carrying this T cell receptor (beta chain) was recorded a few times. As yet, its antigen is unknown. Specified time point: sample taken at primary tumor resection. The sequenced material consisted of unsorted whole RNA from tumor, nontumor lung or frozen PBMC. The data were obtained in a study of spatial heterogeneity in lung cancer. Per germline, CDR1 DFQATT and CDR2 SNEGSKA (reference sequence). The CDR3 contains 11 residues. Each TCR cDNA molecule carried a unique molecular identifier. TCRdb independently ran MiXCR on the 5' RACE reads; one entry per CDR3 protein. This table has around 92,000 distinct CDR3 sequences, about an eighth appearing once. The study, taken as a whole, reports: In blood, ubiquitous expanded tumor TCRs appeared more at resection than follow-up.

The TCR was taken from a male donor with early-stage non-small cell lung cancer. The sample was PBMCs, taken at surgery. The V gene is TRBV20-1, the J gene TRBJ1-1; D remains unclear. This CDR3 reads CRWGGNTEAFF. The CDR3 nucleotides read TGCAGATGGGGAGGGAACACTGAAGCTTTCTTT.